These 27 T cell receptor beta chains originate from one sample sequenced in a study of shared clonotypes between healthy human individuals. Profiled with immunoSEQ multiplex PCR; TCRdb holds only in-frame clones, not every one. In the table there are roughly 220,000 clones, 60% to 80% of which are singletons. Sequencing was done on a sample of memory CD4+ T cells sorted from blood. Subset reported: CD45RA-negative fraction. All receptors derive from a man aged 25-40 years in good health.

By share, this clone ranks as medium-sized. The V gene is TRBV2, the J gene TRBJ2-1; D possibly matches TRBD1 or TRBD2 (6 bases each). The length of the CDR3 is 13 residues. CDR1 is SNHLY, CDR2 FYNNEI, per germline. V dropped 6 bases and J dropped 8 bases, with 14 bases sitting between them. The CDR3 loop is CASRGGFSHEQFF. CDR3 sequence (DNA): TGTGCCAGCAGAGGGGGGTTCTCACATGAGCAGTTCTTC. Looking up the rest from reference TRBV2 and TRBJ2-1 gives the full variable domain: EPEVTQTPSHQVTQMGQEVILRCVPISNHLYFYWYRQILGQKVEFLVSFYNNEISEKSEIFDDQFSVERPDGSNFTLKIRSTKLEDSAMYFCASRGGFSHEQFFGPGTRLTVL.

This sequence joins TRBV15 and TRBJ2-3, with D perhaps TRBD1 (5 bases). The V end lost 1 base, the J end lost 4 bases, and 12 bases lay between the germline ends. This CDR3 region has 15 residues. CDR1 LNHNV and CDR2 YYDKDF come from the germline V gene (reference sequence). CDR3 region: CATSRVGQGSDTQYF. CDR3 DNA sequence: TGTGCCACCAGCAGAGTGGGGCAGGGATCAGATACGCAGTATTTT. Together with reference TRBV15 and TRBJ2-3, the CDR3 gives the full variable domain: DAMVIQNPRYQVTQFGKPVTLSCSQTLNHNVMYWYQQKSSQAPKLLFHYYDKDFNNEADTPDNFQSRRPNTSFCFLDIRSPGLGDTAMYLCATSRVGQGSDTQYFGPGTRLTVL.

V gene TRBV7-9 combines with J gene TRBJ2-7; TRBD2 might be the D (6 bases). This CDR3 region has 12 residues. V lost 10 bases and J lost 5, with 15 bases in between. CDR1 and CDR2 (germline): SEHNR, FQNEAQ (reference sequence). Written as DNA, the CDR3 is TGTGCCACCAACCGGGGGATTGACGAGCAGTACTTC. Its protein product is CATNRGIDEQYF.

V usage is TRBV27 and J usage is TRBJ2-7; TRBD2 aligns across 9 bases. The CDR3 totals 17 residues. Germline lookup yields CDR1 MNHEY and CDR2 SMNVEV (reference sequence). J was trimmed by 3 bases and V by 2 bases; bases with no gene match: 11. CDR3 coding DNA: TGTGCCAGCAGTTTAGGGGCGGGAGGGCGAACCGACTACGAGCAGTACTTC. Encoded protein: CASSLGAGGRTDYEQYF.

This chain links TRBV28 with TRBJ1-2; TRBD1 matches at 7 bases. CDR3 length: 11 residues. The J segment lost 8 bases and the V segment lost 5 bases, leaving 2 bases of the junction unmatched. From germline, CDR1 is MDHEN and CDR2 SYDVKM. This CDR3 reads CASSTQGGYTF. CDR3 in DNA: TGTGCCAGCAGTACACAGGGGGGCTACACCTTC.

This clone showed up just a few times. J is TRBJ1-2 and V is TRBV16; TRBD1 matches 9 bases. The CDR3 sequence is 15 residues long. V lost 4 bases to trimming and J lost 8 bases; unmatched junction nucleotides: 11. CDR1 and CDR2 (germline): KGHSY, FQNENV. The DNA for the CDR3 is TGTGCCAGCAGCCCCCGGGCGGGACAGGGAGGCGGCTACACCTTC. It encodes CASSPRAGQGGGYTF. Using reference TRBV16 and TRBJ1-2 for the parts outside the CDR3, the full variable domain is GEEVAQTPKHLVRGEGQKAKLYCAPIKGHSYVFWYQQVLKNEFKFLISFQNENVFDETGMPKERFSAKCLPNSPCSLEIQATKLEDSAVYFCASSPRAGQGGGYTFGSGTRLTVV.

CDR3: CAISERGQGSSEQYF. The DNA of the CDR3 is TGTGCCATCAGTGAGAGGGGACAGGGGTCGTCTGAGCAGTACTTC. The V gene is TRBV10-3, the J gene TRBJ2-7; TRBD1 matches at 10 bases. Losses at the gene ends were 2 bases for V and 7 bases for J; bases not matched to a gene: 8. CDR1 is ENHRY, CDR2 SYGVKD, per germline. CDR3 length: 15 amino acids.

This rearrangement joins TRBV5-5 to TRBJ1-1; D gene unclear. The germline V gene has CDR1 SGHKS and CDR2 YYEKEE (reference sequence). The CDR3 runs 14 residues. The V and J ends lost 0 bases and 7 bases respectively, with 13 bases between them. For the CDR3, the DNA is TGTGCCAGCAGCTTGGCCGGACCGGGCGGTGAAGCTTTCTTT. As protein: CASSLAGPGGEAFF.

V and J are TRBV10-3 and TRBJ2-2; 9 positions match TRBD2. CDR3 length: 18 residues. The V segment lost 2 bases and the J segment 5 bases; nucleotides outside the gene matches: 12. The germline V gene has CDR1 ENHRY and CDR2 SYGVKD. CDR3 in amino acids: CAISELGSSGSNTGELFF. The DNA for the CDR3 is TGTGCCATCAGTGAGCTTGGCAGTAGCGGGAGTAATACCGGGGAGCTGTTTTTT.

The rearrangement uses TRBV7-6 and TRBJ2-1; the match to TRBD2 covers 8 bases. The J segment lost 9 bases and the V segment lost 6 bases, leaving 7 bases of the junction unmatched. Germline lookup yields CDR1 SGHVS and CDR2 FNYEAQ. The CDR3 totals 13 residues. The CDR3 sequence is CASSRTSSGEQFF. CDR3 nucleotide sequence: TGTGCCAGCAGTCGGACTAGCTCGGGTGAGCAGTTCTTC.

In the case of this clone: An end of the junction does not agree with germline; a read error may underlie this. The J gene is TRBJ1-2, the V gene TRBV5-1; D gene unclear. The V gene's germline CDR1 is SGHRS and CDR2 YFSETQ. This CDR3 contains 14 residues. In nucleotides, the CDR3 is TGCACCAGCAGCTTGGGCACCATGGGCTATGGCTACACCTTC. This encodes CTSSLGTMGYGYTF.

In its sample, this clone was seen a few times. The chain couples TRBV11-3 to TRBJ2-5, with TRBD2 matching over 8 bases. The CDR3 loop spans 15 amino acids. V shed 5 bases, J shed 5 bases, and the junction held 10 bases outside the gene matches. CDR1 and CDR2 from the germline V gene are SGHNT and YENEEA. Here the CDR3 DNA reads TGTGCCAGCAGCCCATCCGGGAGGGCCGGGGAGACCCAGTACTTC. It yields the protein CASSPSGRAGETQYF.

For the CDR3, the DNA is TGTGCCAGTACCTCCGGGACTAGCGGGAGTTTGACCCAGTACTTC. This codes for CASTSGTSGSLTQYF. The chain carries TRBV19 and TRBJ2-5; TRBD2 matches 14 bases. Germline loops: CDR1 LNHDA, CDR2 SQIVND (reference sequence). The CDR3 extends over 15 amino acids. V lost 7 bases to trimming and J lost 7 bases; unmatched junction nucleotides: 8.

The table lists this clone with a few counts. Mismatch with germline at one junction end may stem from a read error. The chain employs TRBV7-7 and TRBJ2-7, with D perhaps being TRBD1 or TRBD2 (5 bases each). The CDR3 spans 15 residues. CDR1 SSHAT and CDR2 FNYEAQ come from the germline V gene (reference sequence). CDR3 bases: TGTGCTAGCAGTCCTGGGGTCGGGACCTCCTTTGAGCAGTACTTC. It is translated as CASSPGVGTSFEQYF.

The chain couples TRBV5-4 to TRBJ2-3; TRBD2 agrees at 11 bases. Germline V gives CDR1 SGHNT, CDR2 YYREEE (reference sequence). There are 15 residues in the CDR3. V shed 0 bases and J 6 bases; nucleotides not matched to a gene: 3. The CDR3 loop is CASSLVTSGSDTQYF. CDR3 nucleotides: TGTGCCAGCAGCTTGGTCACTAGCGGGAGTGATACGCAGTATTTT.

The chain is built from TRBV5-4 and TRBJ1-1, with unresolved D. V gave up 0 bases and J gave up 5 bases, with 14 bases separating them. This CDR3 is 15 amino acids long. CDR1 is SGHNT, CDR2 YYREEE, per germline (reference sequence). The DNA of the CDR3 is TGTGCCAGCAGCTTGGCCGGGCAGAGAGAGACTGAAGCTTTCTTT. This gives the protein CASSLAGQRETEAFF.

J is TRBJ2-5 and V is TRBV9; TRBD2 matches at 10 bases. Germline V gives CDR1 SGDLS, CDR2 YYNGEE. The J segment lost 2 bases and the V segment lost 4 bases, leaving 8 bases of the junction unmatched. This CDR3 has 16 residues. CDR3 nucleotides: TGTGCCAGCAGCCGGACTAGCGGAAGGGGTCAAGAGACCCAGTACTTC. This translates into CASSRTSGRGQETQYF.

As regards this clone: Distinct nucleotide sequences in the sample also encode this CDR3. V is TRBV15 and J is TRBJ2-7, with 7 positions matching TRBD2. The germline CDR1 and CDR2 sequences are LNHNV and YYDKDF (reference sequence). V lost 0 bases and J lost 4; bases outside the gene matches: 9. The CDR3 is 16 residues long. The CDR3 bases are TGTGCCACCAGCAGAGATTCGGCTAGCGGTTCTTACGAGCAGTACTTC. Protein product: CATSRDSASGSYEQYF.

The rearrangement joins TRBV28 to TRBJ1-5; D is possibly TRBD1 (6 bases). V shed 6 bases and J shed 4 bases, with 13 bases lying between them. Germline loops: CDR1 MDHEN, CDR2 SYDVKM. The CDR3 runs to 14 residues. The CDR3 sequence is CASSLQGTNQPQHF. In DNA form, the CDR3 reads TGTGCCAGCAGCCTACAGGGCACAAATCAGCCCCAGCATTTT. The variable domain in full, completed from reference TRBV28 and TRBJ1-5, reads DVKVTQSSRYLVKRTGEKVFLECVQDMDHENMFWYRQDPGLGLRLIYFSYDVKMKEKGDIPEGYSVSREKKERFSLILESASTNQTSMYLCASSLQGTNQPQHFGDGTRLSIL.

This sequence joins TRBV6-1 and TRBJ2-7, with 7 bases identical to TRBD1. This CDR3 has 14 amino acids. J gave up 5 bases and V 6 bases, and 10 bases lay outside the gene matches. The germline V gene has CDR1 MNHNS and CDR2 SASEGT. DNA for the CDR3: TGTGCCAGCAGGAACCTCGGACAGGTGAACGAGCAGTACTTC. This sequence encodes CASRNLGQVNEQYF.

CDR3 DNA sequence: TGTGCCAGCAGCCCTACTAGCGGGAGCTCCTACGAGCAGTACTTC. Amino acids: CASSPTSGSSYEQYF. This chain links TRBV5-4 with TRBJ2-7; 11 bases are shared with TRBD2. The CDR3 sequence is 15 residues long. Germline trimming cut 4 bases from V and 0 bases from J; bases unmatched to any gene: 3. Germline values: CDR1 SGHNT, CDR2 YYREEE (reference sequence).

V gene TRBV7-6 combines with J gene TRBJ1-2; TRBD1 is a possible D gene (6 bases). The CDR3 extends over 16 amino acids. Trimming removed 5 bases from V and 6 bases from J, with 22 bases in between. CDR1 and CDR2 (germline): SGHVS, FNYEAQ. CDR3 sequence reads: CASSAITTGVDDGYTF. CDR3 DNA: TGTGCCAGCAGCGCGATTACGACAGGAGTGGATGATGGCTACACCTTC.

The chain carries TRBV5-1 and TRBJ1-4; 7 bases line up with TRBD1. CDR3 length equals 15 residues. The V gene end was trimmed by 4 bases and the J gene end by 2 bases; junction bases not matched to a gene: 5. Germline-derived CDR1 and CDR2 are SGHRS and YFSETQ. CDR3 coding DNA: TGCGCCAGCAGCGCGACAGGGAACACTAATGAAAAACTGTTTTTT. This translates into CASSATGNTNEKLFF.

J is TRBJ2-7 and V is TRBV11-2; maybe TRBD2 (6 bases). The CDR3 extends over 16 amino acids. V was pared by 0 bases and J by 7 bases, with 19 bases between. Germline CDR1 SGHAT, CDR2 FQNNGV. CDR3 DNA sequence: TGTGCCAGCAGCTTAGATAAACTAGCTCCCCTTTTGGAGCAGTACTTC. It is translated as CASSLDKLAPLLEQYF.

The chain employs TRBV5-6 and TRBJ2-2; TRBD1 agrees at 7 bases. The CDR3 spans 16 residues. V gave up 3 bases and J gave up 5 bases; unmatched junction bases: 10. The germline CDR1 and CDR2 sequences are SGHDT and YYEEEE. In DNA form, the CDR3 reads TGTGCCAGCAGCTCCCCAAGACAGGGCGGGACCGGGGAGCTGTTTTTT. It encodes CASSSPRQGGTGELFF.

This chain joins TRBV2 and TRBJ1-1, with D maybe TRBD1 (6 bases). The CDR3 runs to 16 residues. Trimming stripped 2 bases from V and 3 bases from J, with 16 bases between. Looked up from germline, CDR1 is SNHLY and CDR2 is FYNNEI. CDR3 region: CASSEYREGLDTEAFF. CDR3 in DNA: TGTGCCAGCAGTGAATACAGGGAGGGTCTGGACACTGAAGCTTTCTTT.

This chain joins TRBV27 and TRBJ2-3; 8 bases fit TRBD2. V shed 3 bases and J 6 bases; nucleotides not matched to a gene: 5. The CDR3 spans 14 residues. The germline CDR1 and CDR2 sequences are MNHEY and SMNVEV (reference sequence). The CDR3 DNA reads as TGTGCCAGCAGTTTTCGGACTAGCTTGGATACGCAGTATTTT. This encodes CASSFRTSLDTQYF.